Shown below are 4 T cell receptor beta chains from a single sample sequenced in a study of cytomegalovirus exposure and HLA in healthy donors (TCRdb year 2017). Receptors were amplified or captured by the immunoSEQ multiplex PCR assay. TCRdb provides this immuneACCESS table in a form limited to in-frame rearrangements. Some clones are lacking; in checked studies, under half of them reflect an unresolved V gene, and why the rest are absent is not known. Recorded for this sample are 150,000 to 180,000 clones; approximately 86% of them occurred a single time. The top ten hold 20% to 25% of the sample. Sequences were obtained from PBMCs. Source of these receptors: a man younger than 35 in good health and CMV-seropositive.

This chain joins TRBV5-5 and TRBJ1-5; a possible D gene is TRBD1 (5 bases). The germline gives CDR1 SGHKS, CDR2 YYEKEE (reference sequence). CDR3 length equals 16 residues. V was clipped by 0 bases and J by 0 bases, with 10 bases between them. CDR3 in amino acids: CASSLGPGVSNQPQHF. The CDR3 region has the DNA TGTGCCAGCAGCTTGGGGCCGGGGGTTAGCAATCAGCCCCAGCATTTT.

This clone was detected only once. The genes are TRBV6-1 and TRBJ2-3; perhaps TRBD1 as D (5 bases). The CDR3 is 13 residues long. From germline, CDR1 is MNHNS and CDR2 SASEGT. The V and J ends lost 8 bases and 4 bases respectively, with 13 bases between them. The CDR3 protein is CASRSQTADTQYF. DNA of the CDR3: TGTGCCAGCCGCTCTCAGACAGCAGATACGCAGTATTTT.

This chain uses TRBV7-9 with TRBJ1-1; D is ambiguous. Germline lookup yields CDR1 SEHNR and CDR2 FQNEAQ (reference sequence). This CDR3 is built from 13 residues. Trimming took 10 bases from V and 0 from J, leaving 12 bases between them. CDR3: CAIVEGMNTEAFF. The CDR3 DNA reads as TGTGCCATCGTCGAGGGTATGAACACTGAAGCTTTCTTT.

V usage is TRBV7-3 and J usage is TRBJ2-2; 9 positions match TRBD1. The CDR3 has 14 amino acids. The V gene end was trimmed by 5 bases and the J gene end by 7 bases; junction bases not matched to a gene: 5. Germline V gene data show CDR1 as SGHTA and CDR2 as FQGTGA. Here the CDR3 reads CASSRDRADGELFF. In nucleotides, the CDR3 is TGTGCCAGCAGCCGGGACAGGGCGGACGGGGAGCTGTTTTTT.